A single sample gave rise to the 9 T cell receptor beta chains below, sequenced in a study of beta chain features in type 1 diabetes. Findings of the study overall: Patients with Type 1 diabetes showed moderately but significantly shorter TCRB CDR3s in all four CD4+ subsets.

The sequenced template was cDNA made from the entire isolated RNA. The protocol was immunoSEQ multiplex PCR, while the TCRdb copy is restricted to in-frame clones and leaves out a portion. The repertoire consists of about 740,000 clones, with over 10% occurring once and the leading ten covering 0.02% to 0.025%. What these receptors recognize is not known. Sequencing was performed on naive CD4+ T cells from blood. These receptors were taken from a man aged 18 to 30 with type 1 diabetes.

The sample holds a few counts of this clone. The chain couples TRBV7-3 to TRBJ2-3; 7 bases fit TRBD2. J gave up 3 bases and V 5 bases, and 11 bases lay outside the gene matches. CDR3 length: 16 residues. The germline gives CDR1 SGHTA, CDR2 FQGTGA. CDR3 DNA sequence: TGTGCCAGCAGCCCCGGGGCTAGCGGCCAAACAGATACGCAGTATTTT. Encoded protein: CASSPGASGQTDTQYF.

The chain is built from TRBV28 and TRBJ1-2; the match to TRBD1 covers 10 bases. V lost 5 bases to trimming and J lost 4 bases; unmatched junction nucleotides: 7. CDR3 length: 15 amino acids. Germline CDR1 and CDR2: MDHEN and SYDVKM. The CDR3, as DNA: TGTGCCAGCAGTCCGTCGGGACAGGGGAGCTATGGCTACACCTTC. Translating it yields CASSPSGQGSYGYTF.

This clone was observed a handful of times. This same CDR3 is encoded by further DNA sequences in the sample. The chain combines TRBV2 with TRBJ2-7; 12 bases match TRBD1. The V and J ends lost 7 bases and 6 bases, in that order; junction bases with no gene match: 7. The CDR3 contains 14 residues. Per germline, CDR1 SNHLY and CDR2 FYNNEI. CDR3 coding DNA: TGTGCCAGCATACCGGGACAGGGGGCTGTCGAGCAGTACTTC. Encoded protein: CASIPGQGAVEQYF.

The chain employs TRBV30 and TRBJ1-1; D remains ambiguous. The V gene lost 3 bases and the J gene lost 0 bases, with 8 bases spanning the gap. In germline, CDR1 is GTSNPN, CDR2 SVGIG (reference sequence). This CDR3 contains 13 residues. In nucleotides, the CDR3 is TGTGCCTGGAGCAAACACTTGAACACTGAAGCTTTCTTT. This gives the protein CAWSKHLNTEAFF. The whole variable domain, filled in from reference TRBV30 and TRBJ1-1, reads SQTIHQWPATLVQPVGSPLSLECTVEGTSNPNLYWYRQAAGRGLQLLFYSVGIGQISSEVPQNLSASRPQDRQFILSSKKLLLSDSGFYLCAWSKHLNTEAFFGQGTRLTVV.

This chain connects TRBV13 to TRBJ2-1; TRBD1 matches at 7 bases. V trimming: 3 bases; J trimming: 4 bases; junction bases outside the gene matches: 12. Germline values: CDR1 PRHDT, CDR2 FYEKMQ (reference sequence). CDR3 length: 17 residues. The CDR3 spells CASSFLWSGTAYNEQFF. The CDR3 DNA follows: TGTGCCAGCAGCTTCTTATGGTCTGGGACAGCGTACAATGAGCAGTTCTTC.

This clone was observed a few times. V is TRBV11-2 and J is TRBJ1-3; maybe TRBD1 (5 bases). The V end was cut by 5 bases, the J end by 1 base, with 12 bases between. The CDR3 totals 15 residues. The germline gives CDR1 SGHAT, CDR2 FQNNGV. CDR3 sequence: CASSLPQGSGNTIYF. The CDR3 DNA follows: TGTGCCAGCAGCCTACCCCAGGGTTCTGGAAACACCATATATTTT.

This clone was counted once. J is TRBJ1-1 and V is TRBV9, with D possibly TRBD1 on 6 matching bases. The CDR3 consists of 15 residues. The V gene lost 4 bases and the J gene lost 0 bases, with 13 bases spanning the gap. Germline CDR1 SGDLS, CDR2 YYNGEE. The CDR3 DNA reads TGTGCCAGCAGCTTAGTTGGGGGCATGAACACTGAAGCTTTCTTT. Its translation is CASSLVGGMNTEAFF.

The chain is built from TRBV5-1 and TRBJ2-7, with a tentative D call TRBD1 (5 bases). The CDR3 is 14 residues long. Germline V gene lookup returns CDR1 SGHRS and CDR2 YFSETQ. Trimming stripped 0 bases from V and 7 bases from J, with 14 bases between. For the CDR3, the DNA is TGCGCCAGCAGCTTGGGACAGCAAAGTGGGGAGCAGTACTTC. Amino acids: CASSLGQQSGEQYF.

This rearrangement joins TRBV30 to TRBJ1-5; D not certain. The germline V gene encodes CDR1 GTSNPN and CDR2 SVGIG (reference sequence). Trimming shortened V by 0 bases and J by 0 bases, and 9 bases separated the two germline ends. This CDR3 contains 15 residues. CDR3 protein: CAWSVRGDSNQPQHF. The DNA of the CDR3 is TGTGCCTGGAGTGTACGTGGGGATAGCAATCAGCCCCAGCATTTT.